This T cell receptor (beta chain) originates from a study of shared clonotypes between healthy human individuals. Study context: Participating donors consisted of two women and a few men aged 18 to 49.

Assay: immunoSEQ multiplex PCR; the TCRdb copy retains only in-frame clones and omits some. The data hold under 550,000 clones, with 96% observed a single time. Trimming removed 3 bases from V and 7 bases from J, with 9 bases in between. Germline V gene data show CDR1 as SGHDN and CDR2 as FVKESK. The CDR3 contains 13 residues. The V and J genes are TRBV14 and TRBJ1-4, with a possible D match to TRBD1 (6 bases). The sequence came from a woman in her 30s in good health. The sample taken for sequencing was naive CD4+ T cells sorted from blood. Subset defined: CD45RA+ positively selected. In DNA, the CDR3 is TGTGCCAGCAGCCAGGGGGCTTCTGAAAAACTGTTTTTT. Amino acids: CASSQGASEKLFF.